This entry is about one T cell receptor beta chain. Antigen unknown. Several immunoSEQ plates received, in even portions, the genomic DNA of each subset. Repertoires were generated with immunoSEQ multiplex PCR, while TCRdb's copy carries only in-frame clones and drops some. The repertoire consists of millions of clones, with roughly 91% occurring once and the leading ten covering about 1.5%. The CDR3 extends over 15 amino acids. Germline assignment: CDR1 SNHLY and CDR2 FYNNEI. Trimming at V came to 8 bases and at J to 4 bases, leaving 6 bases not matched to a gene. Naive CD8 isolation took CD45RO-negative cells positively selected for CCR7 and excluded terminally differentiated effector memory CD45RA+ cells. The data stem from a study of shared clonotypes between healthy human individuals. The study, taken as a whole, reports: Genetic and exposure-history diversity was limited by the small donor number.

The chain recombines TRBV2 with TRBJ2-5; 14 positions agree with TRBD2. This clonotype originated in a man between 18 and 35 years old in good health. Some clones in this sample may be carry-over from other donors' samples. Material for sequencing was naive CD8+ T cells from PBMCs. CDR3 amino acids: CASFIGTSGRETQYF. The CDR3 bases are TGTGCCAGCTTCATAGGGACTAGCGGGAGAGAGACCCAGTACTTC. The complete variable domain, with remaining parts taken from reference TRBV2 and TRBJ2-5, reads EPEVTQTPSHQVTQMGQEVILRCVPISNHLYFYWYRQILGQKVEFLVSFYNNEISEKSEIFDDQFSVERPDGSNFTLKIRSTKLEDSAMYFCASFIGTSGRETQYFGPGTRLLVL.